These T cell receptor beta chains were read from a single sample in a study of T cells in Graves' hyperthyroidism and ophthalmopathy. TCRdb reanalysed the multiplex PCR reads using MiXCR and keeps one entry per CDR3 protein. The data contain roughly 500,000 distinct CDR3 sequences, around 50% of them singletons. The sequenced material came from peripheral blood or thyroid tissue (not recorded which). Receptor source: an adult woman with Graves' disease, either hyperthyroidism or ophthalmopathy (not recorded which). CDR3s include the opening cysteine and the closing phenylalanine or tryptophan. D genes are given only for firm matches. The listing skips clone size in some rows; elsewhere it reads once, few, many or a size class.

clone size	V gene	CDR3 length	D gene	J gene	CDR3 DNA	CDR3 protein
many	TRBV20-1	16	.	TRBJ2-5	TGCAGTGCTAGAGAAGGAGGTTCGGGGTCCCAAGAGACCCAGTACTTC	CSAREGGSGSQETQYF
few	TRBV7-2	15	.	TRBJ1-3	TGTGCCAGCAGCTCCGGGGGAACGGATGAAAACACCATATATTTT	CASSSGGTDENTIYF
.	TRBV15	16	TRBD1	TRBJ1-6	TGTGCCACCAGCAGAGACGGACAGGGGAATAATTCACCCCTCCACTTT	CATSRDGQGNNSPLHF
.	TRBV10-1	16	TRBD1	TRBJ1-2	TGCGCCGAGCAGGACAGGGGCCCCACCCCAGTACATCGCTACACCTTC	CAEQDRGPTPVHRYTF
.	TRBV7-9	13	.	TRBJ1-5	TGTGCCAGCACCCCTTGGGCGGATCAGCCCCAGCATTTT	CASTPWADQPQHF
many	TRBV11-2	12	.	TRBJ1-1	TGTGCCAGCAGCTTAGGCCAGGGCGCAGCTTTCTTT	CASSLGQGAAFF
.	TRBV7-9	13	.	TRBJ1-6	TGTGTCAGCAGCTCAGAGGAATACTCACCCCTCCACTTT	CVSSSEEYSPLHF
many	TRBV14	16	.	TRBJ1-1	TGTGCCAGCAGCCAAACCCTCGGGAGTGTGAACACTGAAGCTTTCTTT	CASSQTLGSVNTEAFF
.	TRBV28	14	.	TRBJ1-3	TGTGCCAGCTCGGGCGGCCGCTCTGGAAACACCATATATTTT	CASSGGRSGNTIYF
many	TRBV12-3/TRBV12-4	13	.	TRBJ1-1	TGTGCCAGCAGTTTAGCAAAGGGGACTGAAGCTTTCTTT	CASSLAKGTEAFF
many	TRBV24-1	15	TRBD1	TRBJ2-5	TGTGCCACCAGTGAAGGGACAGGGGATGGAGAGACCCAGTACTTC	CATSEGTGDGETQYF
.	TRBV25-1	16	.	TRBJ1-6	TGTGCCAGCAGTGAGCCTCCGACCCATGATAATTCACCCCTCCACTTT	CASSEPPTHDNSPLHF
.	TRBV25-1	15	TRBD1	TRBJ2-7	TGTGCCTGCAGTGCTCCGAGGACAGGGTGGTCGGAGCAGTACTTC	CACSAPRTGWSEQYF
.	TRBV5-1	15	.	TRBJ1-5	TGCGCCAGCAGCTTGGACGGAAGGATTGGTCAGCCCCAGCATTTT	CASSLDGRIGQPQHF
few	TRBV10-1	16	.	TRBJ2-7	TGCGCCAGCAGTGAGTCGCGTGGCGTAGCGACGGGGGAGCAGTACTTC	CASSESRGVATGEQYF
.	TRBV28	12	TRBD1	TRBJ1-2	TGTGCCAGCAGAAGTGACAGGGTCGGCTACACCTTC	CASRSDRVGYTF
.	TRBV29-1	13	.	TRBJ1-1	TGCAGCGTTGAACGGGGAGAGGGCACTGAAGCTTTCTTT	CSVERGEGTEAFF
few	TRBV9	16	TRBD1	TRBJ1-6	TGTGCCAGCAGCGTAGGGGCAGGGGGCGCCCAGTCACCCCTCCACTTT	CASSVGAGGAQSPLHF
.	TRBV5-1	15	.	TRBJ1-5	TGCGCCAGCAGCTTAAACCCAGGGCTGGATCAGCCCCAGCATTTT	CASSLNPGLDQPQHF
many	TRBV29-1	11	.	TRBJ1-1	TGCAGCGTTGAGGGGGGCACTGAAGCTTTCTTT	CSVEGGTEAFF
few	TRBV24-1	12	.	TRBJ2-6	TGTGCCACCAGTTCTGGGGCCAACGTCCTGACTTTC	CATSSGANVLTF
.	TRBV25-1	16	.	TRBJ1-6	TGTGCCAGCAGATCCCAGAAGGGGGTCAGTAATTCACCCCTCCACTTT	CASRSQKGVSNSPLHF
.	TRBV29-1	11	.	TRBJ2-7	TGCAGCTTGGCCGGGACCCACGAGCAGTACTTC	CSLAGTHEQYF
few	TRBV25-1	16	TRBD1	TRBJ1-1	TGTGCCAGCACCCCTACAGGGGGCGGAATGAACACTGAAGCTTTCTTT	CASTPTGGGMNTEAFF
.	TRBV10-3	14	TRBD1	TRBJ2-7	TGTGCCATCAGTCCCTCGACAGGGACCTACGAGCAGTACTTC	CAISPSTGTYEQYF
.	TRBV9	15	.	TRBJ2-5	TGTGCCAGCACCGTGATGGGGACGGAAGAAGAGACCCAGTACTTC	CASTVMGTEEETQYF
.	TRBV10-2	15	TRBD2	TRBJ2-5	TGTGCCAGCAGTTTATGGGTAGGGGAGGGTTCGACCCAGTACTTC	CASSLWVGEGSTQYF
.	TRBV7-9	13	.	TRBJ2-7	TGTGCCAGCAGGGGGGGGCGTCTCGACGAGCAGTACTTC	CASRGGRLDEQYF
.	TRBV10-1	13	.	TRBJ1-1	TGCGCCAGCAGTGGTGGGGCGAACACTGAAGCTTTCTTT	CASSGGANTEAFF
.	TRBV2	14	.	TRBJ2-7	TGTGCCAGCAGGGCCGCGGGACACTCTTACGAGCAGTACTTC	CASRAAGHSYEQYF
.	TRBV10-3	15	.	TRBJ2-2	TGTGCCATCAGTGCAGGGAGAGGCCTTGACGGGGAGCTGTTTTTT	CAISAGRGLDGELFF
.	TRBV7-8	17	TRBD1	TRBJ2-5	TGTGCCAGCAGCTTAGGTCCATTGGGACAGGCGCCGGAGACCCAGTACTTC	CASSLGPLGQAPETQYF
many	TRBV12-3/TRBV12-4	15	.	TRBJ1-4	TGTGCCAGCAGTCTAAAGGCAGGGATCGGGGGAAAACTGTTTTTT	CASSLKAGIGGKLFF
many	TRBV2	16	TRBD1	TRBJ2-6	TGTGCCGGTACGGGACAGACCCTCTCTGGGGCCAACGTCCTGACTTTC	CAGTGQTLSGANVLTF
few	TRBV29-1	13	TRBD1	TRBJ1-1	TGCAGCTACGGGACAGGGACGAACACTGAAGCTTTCTTT	CSYGTGTNTEAFF
.	TRBV10-3	14	.	TRBJ1-2	TGTGCCATCACTCGATCGGTCGGGGGAGATGGCTACACCTTC	CAITRSVGGDGYTF
many	TRBV20-1	13	.	TRBJ1-2	TGCAGTGCTAGAGTCAGGACATACTATGGCTACACCTTC	CSARVRTYYGYTF
.	TRBV5-1	15	.	TRBJ1-2	TGCGCCAGCAGCGTGGCCCTGGCCACAAACTATGGCTACACCTTC	CASSVALATNYGYTF
.	TRBV10-3	14	TRBD1	TRBJ1-4	TGTGCCACCCTGACAGGGGCGACTAATGAAAAACTGTTTTTT	CATLTGATNEKLFF
.	TRBV20-1	11	.	TRBJ2-5	TGCAGTGGGGAGGACCAAGAGACCCAGTACTTC	CSGEDQETQYF
many	TRBV6-5	15	.	TRBJ2-6	TGTGCCAGCCAGGGACGAGGTCTTGGGGCCAACGTCCTGACTTTC	CASQGRGLGANVLTF
few	TRBV20-1	11	TRBD2	TRBJ2-7	TGCAGTGCCATACTAGCGCGCGAGCAGTACTTC	CSAILAREQYF